These T cell receptor beta chains were read from a single sample in a study of blood T cell repertoires in COVID-19. Only in-frame clones appear in the TCRdb table, and some are missing; sequencing was by immunoSEQ multiplex PCR. The table has 30,000 to 35,000 clones, about 85% seen once; the top ten hold approximately 14%. Sequenced: peripheral blood. These receptors all stem from a human donor with acute or convalescent COVID-19. The donor label of this sample is uncertain. The CDR3 runs from the conserved cysteine through the conserved F or W. Fields, in order: clone size, J gene, V gene, D gene, CDR3 protein, CDR3 DNA. D genes are given only for firm matches. Clone sizes are given selectively: once, few, many, or a class where the clone is expanded.

clone size: NA
J gene: TRBJ1-2
V gene: TRBV12-5
D gene: NA
CDR3 protein: CASGWTGQTYGYTF
CDR3 DNA: TGTGCTAGTGGTTGGACCGGACAGACCTATGGCTACACCTTC

clone size: NA
J gene: TRBJ1-2
V gene: TRBV7-2
D gene: NA
CDR3 protein: CASSLDFSGYTF
CDR3 DNA: TGTGCCAGCAGCTTAGACTTCTCTGGCTACACCTTC

clone size: NA
J gene: TRBJ1-4
V gene: TRBV2
D gene: TRBD1
CDR3 protein: CASSVVGTGGYNEKLFF
CDR3 DNA: TGTGCCAGCAGTGTAGTTGGGACAGGGGGTTATAATGAAAAACTGTTTTTT

clone size: NA
J gene: TRBJ2-1
V gene: TRBV9
D gene: NA
CDR3 protein: CASSVDSGSYNEQFF
CDR3 DNA: TGTGCCAGCAGCGTAGACAGCGGCTCCTACAATGAGCAGTTCTTC

clone size: NA
J gene: TRBJ2-3
V gene: TRBV5-1
D gene: TRBD2
CDR3 protein: CASRGLAGGTDTQYF
CDR3 DNA: TGCGCCAGCAGGGGACTAGCGGGCGGCACAGATACGCAGTATTTT

clone size: NA
J gene: TRBJ1-2
V gene: TRBV4-3
D gene: NA
CDR3 protein: CASSQPQGYGGYTF
CDR3 DNA: TGCGCCAGCAGCCAACCACAGGGATACGGTGGCTACACCTTC

clone size: NA
J gene: TRBJ1-6
V gene: TRBV28
D gene: TRBD1
CDR3 protein: CASIQGGSPLHF
CDR3 DNA: TGTGCCAGCATTCAGGGGGGTTCACCCCTCCACTTT

clone size: few
J gene: TRBJ1-5
V gene: TRBV27
D gene: TRBD1
CDR3 protein: CASSFSDRVQPQHF
CDR3 DNA: TGTGCCAGCAGTTTTTCCGACAGGGTTCAGCCCCAGCATTTT

clone size: NA
J gene: TRBJ1-4
V gene: TRBV14
D gene: NA
CDR3 protein: CASSQSGPLNEKLFF
CDR3 DNA: TGTGCCAGCAGCCAAAGCGGACCGCTTAATGAAAAACTGTTTTTT

clone size: NA
J gene: TRBJ2-7
V gene: TRBV28
D gene: TRBD2
CDR3 protein: CASSLWGGSYEQYF
CDR3 DNA: TGTGCCAGCAGTTTGTGGGGGGGCTCCTACGAGCAGTACTTC

clone size: NA
J gene: TRBJ2-7
V gene: TRBV7-3
D gene: TRBD2
CDR3 protein: CASSRLPGGDEQYF
CDR3 DNA: TGTGCCAGCAGCCGCCTCCCGGGGGGGGACGAGCAGTACTTC

clone size: NA
J gene: TRBJ2-7
V gene: TRBV2
D gene: NA
CDR3 protein: CASSGRIPYEQYF
CDR3 DNA: TGTGCCAGCAGTGGCAGGATTCCCTACGAGCAGTACTTC

clone size: NA
J gene: TRBJ1-2
V gene: TRBV11-3
D gene: NA
CDR3 protein: CASSLGEDYGYTF
CDR3 DNA: TGTGCCAGCAGCTTAGGGGAGGACTATGGCTACACCTTC

clone size: once
J gene: TRBJ2-7
V gene: TRBV7-9
D gene: TRBD2
CDR3 protein: CASSPGGLAGGHEQYF
CDR3 DNA: TGTGCCAGCAGCCCAGGGGGTCTAGCGGGGGGCCACGAGCAGTACTTC

clone size: NA
J gene: TRBJ2-7
V gene: TRBV9
D gene: TRBD2
CDR3 protein: CASSPLGLAGPYHEQYF
CDR3 DNA: TGTGCCAGCAGCCCACTGGGACTAGCGGGACCTTACCACGAGCAGTACTTC

clone size: few
J gene: TRBJ2-1
V gene: TRBV6-2/TRBV6-3
D gene: TRBD1
CDR3 protein: CASSWARGRDEQFF
CDR3 DNA: TGTGCCAGCAGTTGGGCCAGGGGGCGGGATGAGCAGTTCTTC

clone size: NA
J gene: TRBJ1-4
V gene: TRBV7-2
D gene: NA
CDR3 protein: CASSLTFKNEKLFF
CDR3 DNA: TGTGCCAGCAGCCTAACCTTCAAGAATGAAAAACTGTTTTTT

clone size: once
J gene: TRBJ2-7
V gene: TRBV5-1
D gene: TRBD1
CDR3 protein: CASSPWDRVVGEQYF
CDR3 DNA: TGCGCCAGCAGCCCATGGGACAGGGTAGTTGGCGAGCAGTACTTC

clone size: NA
J gene: TRBJ1-1
V gene: TRBV18
D gene: TRBD1
CDR3 protein: CASSPELTGDEAFF
CDR3 DNA: TGTGCCAGCTCACCTGAGCTGACAGGGGATGAAGCTTTCTTT

clone size: NA
J gene: TRBJ2-5
V gene: TRBV9
D gene: NA
CDR3 protein: CAIQEDSCLETQYF
CDR3 DNA: TGTGCCATCCAAGAGGACAGTTGTCTGGAGACCCAGTACTTC

clone size: NA
J gene: TRBJ1-2
V gene: TRBV5-1
D gene: TRBD1
CDR3 protein: CASSLGDRVYGYTF
CDR3 DNA: TGCGCCAGCAGCTTGGGAGACAGGGTCTATGGCTACACCTTC

clone size: NA
J gene: TRBJ2-7
V gene: TRBV6-5
D gene: NA
CDR3 protein: CASSYSIDYPKYF
CDR3 DNA: TGTGCCAGCAGTTACTCTATCGACTACCCTAAGTACTTC

clone size: NA
J gene: TRBJ2-1
V gene: TRBV4-1
D gene: TRBD1
CDR3 protein: CASSQGQGSYNEQFF
CDR3 DNA: TGCGCCAGCAGCCAGGGACAGGGCTCTTACAATGAGCAGTTCTTC

clone size: NA
J gene: TRBJ2-3
V gene: TRBV7-9
D gene: NA
CDR3 protein: CASSVGGGSTDTQYF
CDR3 DNA: TGTGCCAGCAGCGTGGGCGGGGGCTCGACAGATACGCAGTATTTT

clone size: NA
J gene: TRBJ2-1
V gene: TRBV5-1
D gene: NA
CDR3 protein: CASSLAYSYNEQFF
CDR3 DNA: TGCGCCAGCAGCTTGGCCTACTCCTACAATGAGCAGTTCTTC

clone size: NA
J gene: TRBJ1-2
V gene: TRBV7-9
D gene: TRBD1
CDR3 protein: CASSLVAQGRDYGYTF
CDR3 DNA: TGTGCCAGCAGCTTAGTAGCACAGGGGCGGGACTATGGCTACACCTTC

clone size: few
J gene: TRBJ2-3
V gene: TRBV29-1
D gene: TRBD1
CDR3 protein: CSVGQGVRTDTQYF
CDR3 DNA: TGCAGCGTTGGACAGGGGGTACGCACAGATACGCAGTATTTT

clone size: NA
J gene: TRBJ2-1
V gene: TRBV7-9
D gene: TRBD2
CDR3 protein: CASSNVGLAGGYSYNEQFF
CDR3 DNA: TGTGCCAGCAGCAATGTAGGACTAGCGGGAGGCTACTCCTACAATGAGCAGTTCTTC

clone size: few
J gene: TRBJ1-3
V gene: TRBV5-5
D gene: TRBD1
CDR3 protein: CASSSTGNGNTIYF
CDR3 DNA: TGTGCCAGCAGCTCGACAGGGAACGGAAACACCATATATTTT

clone size: NA
J gene: TRBJ1-4
V gene: TRBV19
D gene: NA
CDR3 protein: CASSTRGGDSEKLFF
CDR3 DNA: TGTGCCAGTAGTACCCGAGGGGGGGATTCTGAAAAACTGTTTTTT

clone size: NA
J gene: TRBJ2-2
V gene: TRBV5-1
D gene: NA
CDR3 protein: CASSENRNTGELFF
CDR3 DNA: TGCGCCAGCAGCGAAAATAGGAACACCGGGGAGCTGTTTTTT

clone size: NA
J gene: TRBJ2-1
V gene: TRBV11-3
D gene: NA
CDR3 protein: CASSLGLTNEQFF
CDR3 DNA: TGTGCCAGCAGCTTAGGACTAACCAATGAGCAGTTCTTC

clone size: NA
J gene: TRBJ1-2
V gene: TRBV6-1
D gene: NA
CDR3 protein: CASSEAGGGPYYGYTF
CDR3 DNA: TGTGCCAGCAGTGAAGCGGGCGGGGGGCCCTACTATGGCTACACCTTC

clone size: NA
J gene: TRBJ1-3
V gene: TRBV3-1/TRBV3-2
D gene: TRBD1
CDR3 protein: CASSLRQGTSLGNTIYF
CDR3 DNA: TGTGCCAGCAGCCTTCGACAGGGTACTAGTCTTGGAAACACCATATATTTT

clone size: NA
J gene: TRBJ1-2
V gene: TRBV28
D gene: NA
CDR3 protein: CASSLPEFYGYTF
CDR3 DNA: TGTGCCAGCAGTTTGCCAGAATTTTATGGCTACACCTTC

clone size: NA
J gene: TRBJ1-1
V gene: TRBV6-5
D gene: NA
CDR3 protein: CASSTDIWNTEAFF
CDR3 DNA: TGTGCCAGCAGTACGGACATCTGGAACACTGAAGCTTTCTTT

clone size: NA
J gene: TRBJ2-1
V gene: TRBV7-2
D gene: TRBD2
CDR3 protein: CASSLAAAGVSWEQFF
CDR3 DNA: TGTGCCAGCAGCTTAGCGGCGGCGGGGGTTTCATGGGAGCAGTTCTTC

clone size: NA
J gene: TRBJ1-6
V gene: TRBV12-3/TRBV12-4
D gene: NA
CDR3 protein: CASSPDRNSPLHF
CDR3 DNA: TGTGCCAGCAGTCCGGACAGAAATTCACCCCTCCACTTT

clone size: NA
J gene: TRBJ2-2
V gene: TRBV6-5
D gene: NA
CDR3 protein: CASTQNTGELFF
CDR3 DNA: TGTGCCAGCACCCAAAACACCGGGGAGCTGTTTTTT

clone size: NA
J gene: TRBJ1-4
V gene: TRBV30
D gene: NA
CDR3 protein: CAWSYSATNEKLFF
CDR3 DNA: TGTGCCTGGAGCTACAGTGCAACTAATGAAAAACTGTTTTTT

clone size: NA
J gene: TRBJ2-3
V gene: TRBV7-3
D gene: TRBD2
CDR3 protein: CASSLIAGGGDTQYF
CDR3 DNA: TGTGCCAGCAGCTTGATAGCGGGAGGGGGAGATACGCAGTATTTT

clone size: NA
J gene: TRBJ2-7
V gene: TRBV10-3
D gene: TRBD1
CDR3 protein: CAISGQGYEQYF
CDR3 DNA: TGTGCCATCAGTGGACAGGGCTACGAGCAGTACTTC

clone size: once
J gene: TRBJ2-7
V gene: TRBV2
D gene: TRBD2
CDR3 protein: CASSGGSGAGGTYEQYF
CDR3 DNA: TGTGCCAGCAGTGGAGGGTCGGGAGCGGGGGGGACCTACGAGCAGTACTTC

clone size: NA
J gene: TRBJ2-1
V gene: TRBV6-5
D gene: NA
CDR3 protein: CASSYGQRPEQFF
CDR3 DNA: TGTGCCAGCAGCTACGGACAGCGGCCCGAGCAGTTCTTC

clone size: NA
J gene: TRBJ1-4
V gene: TRBV5-1
D gene: NA
CDR3 protein: CASSQPDSHNEKLFF
CDR3 DNA: TGCGCCAGCAGCCAACCGGACAGCCATAATGAAAAACTGTTTTTT